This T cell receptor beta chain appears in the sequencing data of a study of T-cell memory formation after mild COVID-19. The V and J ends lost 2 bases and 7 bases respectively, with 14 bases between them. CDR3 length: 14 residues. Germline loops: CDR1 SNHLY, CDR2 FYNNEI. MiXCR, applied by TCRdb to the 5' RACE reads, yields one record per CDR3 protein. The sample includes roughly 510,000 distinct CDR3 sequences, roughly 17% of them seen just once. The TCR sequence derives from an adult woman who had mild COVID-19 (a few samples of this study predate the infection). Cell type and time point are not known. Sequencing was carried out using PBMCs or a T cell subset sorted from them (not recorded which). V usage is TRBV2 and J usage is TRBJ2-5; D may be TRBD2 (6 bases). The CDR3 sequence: CASSESSVVGTQYF. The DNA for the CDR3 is TGTGCCAGCAGTGAATCTAGCGTGGTTGGGACCCAGTACTTC.